Here is one T cell receptor (beta chain) with its context. The antigen remains unidentified. Profiling relied on immunoSEQ multiplex PCR, and the TCRdb table lists in-frame clones only, not all of them. The repertoire holds more than 140,000 clones, with 88% as singletons. This sample was taken from a study of T cell responses to AZD1222 COVID-19 vaccine. Overall study results and limits: Only 5 or 6 individuals given AZD1222 were seropositive at baseline.

V lost 4 bases and J 0 bases, leaving 12 bases between the germline ends. The CDR3 contains 15 residues. Germline V gene lookup returns CDR1 MGHRA and CDR2 YSYEKL. The chain recombines TRBV4-1 with TRBJ1-1, with D possibly being TRBD1 (6 bases). The TCR comes from an adult in good health. The starting material was peripheral blood, obtained on day 0 of MenACWY control vaccination. The CDR3 DNA sequence: TGCGCCAGCAGCCCCTGGACAGAACTGAACACTGAAGCTTTCTTT. This sequence encodes CASSPWTELNTEAFF.